A selection of T cell receptor beta chains follows, all from one sample in a study of human T cells and chemical hapten exposure. TCRdb recomputed calls from the RACE reads with MiXCR, one row per CDR3 protein. The profile shows about 79,000 distinct CDR3 sequences, about 8.6% of them singletons. Sequences were obtained from whole blood. The receptors here all came from a male donor in good health. Some clones in this sample may be carry-over from other donors' samples. The CDR3 runs from the conserved cysteine through the conserved F or W. D genes are given only for firm matches. Size tells how often a clone was seen (once, few, many) or the class of an expanded clone, and some rows leave it out.

d_call j_call clone_size v_call cdr3_nt cdr3_aa
TRBD2 TRBJ2-3 few TRBV15 TGTGCCACCAGCAGCATAAAGACTAGCTCTAGCACAGATACGCAGTATTTT CATSSIKTSSSTDTQYF
. TRBJ2-1 . TRBV27 TGTGCCAGCAGTTTGCGGGCCTACAATGAGCAGTTCTTC CASSLRAYNEQFF
TRBD1 TRBJ1-5 few TRBV27 TGTGCCAGCAGTCAGGGGACAGGGGGTAGCAATCAGCCCCAGCATTTT CASSQGTGGSNQPQHF
. TRBJ1-2 many TRBV5-6 TGTGCCAGCAGCTTGGCATGGAGGGAAGAAAGTGGCTACACCTTC CASSLAWREESGYTF
. TRBJ2-3 few TRBV20-1 TGCAGTGCTAGGGGGACCGCTATTGGTCTCACAGATACGCAGTATTTT CSARGTAIGLTDTQYF
. TRBJ2-7 few TRBV5-4 TGTGCCAGCAGCCTGGACTCCCGCTCCTACGAGCAGTACTTC CASSLDSRSYEQYF
. TRBJ2-7 . TRBV7-2 TGTGCCAGCAGCTTAAGGGAGGTAGACTGGTACTTC CASSLREVDWYF
TRBD2 TRBJ2-3 few TRBV5-1 TGCGCCAGCAGCCCTCCTGGACTAGCGGGAGGGTCAGATACGCAGTATTTT CASSPPGLAGGSDTQYF
. TRBJ2-3 few TRBV6-2/TRBV6-3 TGTGCCAGCAGTCGGGACCAAACAGATACGCAGTATTTT CASSRDQTDTQYF
TRBD1 TRBJ2-3 . TRBV20-1 TGCAGTGCGTTCGACCGGGACAGGGGGCGCACAGATACGCAGTATTTT CSAFDRDRGRTDTQYF
TRBD1 TRBJ2-7 few TRBV27 TGTGCCAGCAGTCTACAGGGGGCGGTCGAGCAGTACTTC CASSLQGAVEQYF
TRBD1 TRBJ2-5 few TRBV5-1 TGCGCCAGCAGTATCGGACAGGGACGGTACTTC CASSIGQGRYF
. TRBJ2-5 few TRBV6-2/TRBV6-3 TGTGCCAGCAGTCCGGACAGGAGGGGGCAAGAGACCCAGTACTTC CASSPDRRGQETQYF
. TRBJ1-5 . TRBV6-6 TGTGCCAGCAGTACGGCGAATAGCAATCAGCCCCAGCATTTT CASSTANSNQPQHF
. TRBJ2-1 many TRBV12-3/TRBV12-4 TGTGCCAGCAGTCTTGATCTCAGGGGTAATGAGCAGTTCTTC CASSLDLRGNEQFF
. TRBJ2-5 many TRBV27 TGTGCCAGCAGTTCCATCGGACAGCAAGAGACCCAGTACTTC CASSSIGQQETQYF
. TRBJ2-3 . TRBV2 TGTGCCAGCAGTTCTCCCAGGGGAAAAATTACAGATACGCAGTATTTT CASSSPRGKITDTQYF
. TRBJ2-3 few TRBV27 TGTGCCAGCAGTTTATTAGGAGGGGGGCTTGATACGCAGTATTTT CASSLLGGGLDTQYF
TRBD2 TRBJ2-7 . TRBV7-8 TGTGCCAGCAGCTTAGGCCCGGGACTAGCGGTTGCCTACGAGCAGTACTTC CASSLGPGLAVAYEQYF
TRBD2 TRBJ2-7 few TRBV5-1 TGCGCCAGCAGCCCCGGGGGGGGGGCCTACGAGCAGTACTTC CASSPGGGAYEQYF
. TRBJ1-4 few TRBV6-6 TGTGCCAGCAGTTTTCAACCCACAACTAATGAAAAACTGTTTTTT CASSFQPTTNEKLFF
TRBD1 TRBJ1-3 few TRBV20-1 TGCAGTGCTAGCGAATGGGACAGGGGCTTCTCTGGAAACACCATATATTTT CSASEWDRGFSGNTIYF
. TRBJ2-3 many TRBV6-6 TGTGCCAGCAGCCGGCGAACCCCAGGACCGAGCACAGATACGCAGTATTTT CASSRRTPGPSTDTQYF
. TRBJ2-4 . TRBV10-3 TGTGCCATCAGTGATGTCGGCAGAGCTGTAGCCAAAAACATTCAGTACTTC CAISDVGRAVAKNIQYF
. TRBJ2-5 many TRBV12-3/TRBV12-4 TGTGCCAGCAGTCTAGGCAGTGGCGAGACCCAGTACTTC CASSLGSGETQYF
TRBD2 TRBJ2-1 many TRBV6-2/TRBV6-3 TGTGCCAGCAGTTTGACTAGCGAATACAATGAGCAGTTCTTC CASSLTSEYNEQFF
TRBD1 TRBJ1-6 few TRBV10-3 TGTGCCATCAGACAGGGGGCCGGTTCACCCCTCCACTTT CAIRQGAGSPLHF
. TRBJ1-2 . TRBV5-4 TGTGCCAGCAGCTCCAGGGATAGCTACACCTTC CASSSRDSYTF
TRBD2 TRBJ2-4 . TRBV29-1 TGCAGCGTTGAAGTGGAGGGAGGGCCCATTCAGTACTTC CSVEVEGGPIQYF